Each of the 21 T cell receptor beta chains below was sequenced from the same sample in a study of shared clonotypes between healthy human individuals. Some clones are missing from TCRdb's copy, which holds only in-frame ones; the method was immunoSEQ multiplex PCR. The table records almost 750,000 clones, over 55% of them present only once. The source material was memory CD4+ T cells sorted from blood. Subset reported: CD45RA-negative fraction. All receptors derive from a woman aged 25 to 39 in good health.

This chain connects TRBV7-6 to TRBJ1-5, with D perhaps TRBD1 (5 bases). The ends were cut back, 5 bases at V and 9 bases at J, with 17 bases in the middle. This CDR3 has 14 amino acids. The germline V gene has CDR1 SGHVS and CDR2 FNYEAQ. CDR3 protein: CASSPGGSGGPQHF. The CDR3 DNA reads as TGTGCCAGCAGCCCAGGTGGGAGCGGGGGGCCCCAGCATTTT.

The genes are TRBV6-5 and TRBJ2-7; TRBD1 matches at 9 bases. The CDR3 consists of 14 residues. Germline V gives CDR1 MNHEY, CDR2 SVGAGI. V shed 10 bases, J shed 0 bases, and the junction held 7 bases outside the gene matches. The CDR3 is CATGDRVSSYEQYF. The CDR3 DNA reads TGTGCCACAGGGGACAGGGTAAGCTCCTACGAGCAGTACTTC.

V and J are TRBV27 and TRBJ2-7; 15 positions match TRBD2. Germline assignment: CDR1 MNHEY and CDR2 SMNVEV (reference sequence). This CDR3 has 17 amino acids. With V trimmed by 0 bases and J by 6 bases, 6 bases remained unmatched. CDR3 nucleotide sequence: TGTGCCAGCAGTTTATCCGGGACTAGCGGGAGGTCTCGCGAGCAGTACTTC. Amino acid sequence: CASSLSGTSGRSREQYF.

This chain uses TRBV2 with TRBJ2-5; TRBD1 is a possible D gene (6 bases). The CDR3 sequence is 14 residues long. Looked up from germline, CDR1 is SNHLY and CDR2 is FYNNEI. The germline V and J ends were trimmed by 8 bases and 5 bases, with 18 bases remaining between them. The CDR3 protein is CASGSQQGQETQYF. In nucleotides, the CDR3 is TGTGCCAGCGGGTCCCAACAGGGCCAGGAGACCCAGTACTTC.

This clone has only one observation. The chain recombines TRBV27 with TRBJ2-2, with 11 nucleotides matching TRBD2. Germline CDR1 and CDR2: MNHEY and SMNVEV (reference sequence). The CDR3 is 16 residues long. The junction had 6 bases not matched to a gene; V was cut back by 6 bases and J by 3 bases. The CDR3 loop is CASSRTSGRYTGELFF. CDR3 DNA sequence: TGTGCCAGCAGCCGTACTAGCGGGAGATACACCGGGGAGCTGTTTTTT.

This clone was observed once. The rearrangement joins TRBV28 to TRBJ2-7; possibly TRBD2 for D (6 bases). CDR3 length: 15 residues. The germline gives CDR1 MDHEN, CDR2 SYDVKM. The V and J ends lost 5 bases and 4 bases respectively, with 18 bases between them. The CDR3 coding sequence is TGTGCCAGCAGTCGTACGGGGGAGAGATTATACGAGCAGTACTTC. Its translation: CASSRTGERLYEQYF.

Turning to this clone: The sample carries other DNA sequences with the same CDR3. The chain recombines TRBV5-1 with TRBJ2-1, with 7 positions matching TRBD2. V lost 0 bases, J lost 4 bases, and 4 bases stayed unmatched. Germline assignment: CDR1 SGHRS and CDR2 YFSETQ. This CDR3 has 15 amino acids. The CDR3 region has the DNA TGCGCCAGCAGCTTGGTTTCTAGCGGATACAATGAGCAGTTCTTC. Its protein product is CASSLVSSGYNEQFF.

This chain uses TRBV7-3 with TRBJ1-5; D is perhaps TRBD1 (5 bases). Between the trimmed V and J ends, which lost 4 bases and 3 bases, there was a span of 19 bases. The CDR3 is 17 residues long. Germline CDR1 SGHTA, CDR2 FQGTGA. The CDR3 nucleotides are TGTGCCAGCAGCTCCTTCTGGCAGGGCTCTTCCAATCAGCCCCAGCATTTT. Its protein is CASSSFWQGSSNQPQHF. Filled out from reference TRBV7-3 and TRBJ1-5, the complete variable domain reads GAGVSQTPSNKVTEKGKYVELRCDPISGHTALYWYRQSLGQGPEFLIYFQGTGAADDSGLPNDRFFAVRPEGSVSTLKIQRTERGDSAVYLCASSSFWQGSSNQPQHFGDGTRLSIL.

This clone was seen at least ten times. This chain connects TRBV28 to TRBJ2-7; 10 bases line up with TRBD1. Germline-derived CDR1 and CDR2 are MDHEN and SYDVKM. Unmatched junction bases numbered 3, after V lost 7 bases and J lost 0 bases. The CDR3 extends over 14 amino acids. The CDR3 nucleotides read TGTGCCAGCACCCGGACAGGGGGCTCCTACGAGCAGTACTTC. As protein: CASTRTGGSYEQYF. Filled out from reference TRBV28 and TRBJ2-7, the complete variable domain reads DVKVTQSSRYLVKRTGEKVFLECVQDMDHENMFWYRQDPGLGLRLIYFSYDVKMKEKGDIPEGYSVSREKKERFSLILESASTNQTSMYLCASTRTGGSYEQYFGPGTRLTVT.

The J gene is TRBJ1-4, the V gene TRBV28, with 7 bases fitting TRBD1. Trimming took 3 bases from V and 10 from J; bases not matched to a gene: 11. CDR3 length: 15 residues. The germline V gene encodes CDR1 MDHEN and CDR2 SYDVKM. The CDR3 region is CASSFLGTGEVKLFF. CDR3 in DNA: TGTGCCAGCAGTTTTCTGGGAACAGGGGAAGTAAAACTGTTTTTT.

In this sample, this clone turned up a few times. The rearrangement links TRBV2 to TRBJ1-5; D not resolved. With 7 bases removed from V and 7 bases from J, the gap between germline ends came to 11 bases. Germline assignment: CDR1 SNHLY and CDR2 FYNNEI. This CDR3 is 12 amino acids long. The CDR3 DNA is TGTGCCAGCAACCCTTCCGGGCAGCCCCAGCATTTT. It translates to CASNPSGQPQHF.

This clone was counted once. The rearrangement uses TRBV2 and TRBJ2-2; TRBD1 agrees at 10 bases. Per germline, CDR1 SNHLY and CDR2 FYNNEI. This CDR3 comprises 13 residues. V dropped 7 bases and J dropped 7; count of bases not matched to a gene: 3. The CDR3 region is CASNDRGRGELFF. CDR3 nucleotide sequence: TGTGCCAGCAATGACAGGGGGCGCGGGGAGCTGTTTTTT.

The chain combines TRBV2 with TRBJ2-7, with 7 positions matching TRBD1. J lost 0 bases, V lost 6 bases, and 8 bases had no gene match. Germline V gives CDR1 SNHLY, CDR2 FYNNEI. The CDR3 covers 15 residues. The CDR3 loop is CASSLSGTASYEQYF. DNA of the CDR3: TGTGCCAGCAGCTTATCCGGGACAGCCTCCTACGAGCAGTACTTC.

The gene calls are TRBV28 and TRBJ1-5; perhaps TRBD1 as D (6 bases). Per germline, CDR1 MDHEN and CDR2 SYDVKM. The CDR3 has 16 residues. V lost 4 bases and J 6 bases, leaving 19 bases between the germline ends. The CDR3 bases are TGTGCCAGCAGTTCTGTGGGGCAGGGGCTGAGTCAGCCCCAGCATTTT. This codes for CASSSVGQGLSQPQHF.

V gene TRBV7-8 combines with J gene TRBJ2-1; unclear D gene. The CDR3 length is 12 residues. V was cut by 5 bases and J by 10 bases, with 12 bases left in between. The germline CDR1 and CDR2 sequences are SGHVS and FQNEAQ. This CDR3 reads CASSLKNAEQFF. The CDR3 nucleotides read TGTGCCAGCAGCCTCAAAAACGCGGAGCAGTTCTTC.

The V gene is TRBV28, the J gene TRBJ2-7; the D gene is possibly TRBD2 (6 bases). Germline lookup yields CDR1 MDHEN and CDR2 SYDVKM. V shed 6 bases and J shed 0 bases, with 15 bases lying between them. There are 15 residues in the CDR3. The chain's CDR3 is CASRRRERTSYEQYF. The CDR3 DNA is TGTGCCAGCAGACGACGGGAGCGGACCTCCTACGAGCAGTACTTC.

This clone was observed a few times. The genes are TRBV7-6 and TRBJ2-5; TRBD2 aligns across 10 bases. Germline V CDR1 and CDR2: SGHVS, FNYEAQ. The length of the CDR3 is 16 residues. V lost 2 bases and J lost 5; bases outside the gene matches: 8. The CDR3, as DNA: TGTGCCAGCAGCTTATTAGGGAGCGGGGGGGCGGAGACCCAGTACTTC. This gives the protein CASSLLGSGGAETQYF.

This clone has a handful of counts. V and J are TRBV6-6 and TRBJ1-2, with a weak D call TRBD1 (5 bases). Trimming removed 5 bases from V and 8 bases from J, with 15 bases in between. Germline V CDR1 and CDR2: MNHNY, SVGAGI (reference sequence). This CDR3 is 13 amino acids long. CDR3 region: CASSRDRIGGYTF. The DNA of the CDR3 is TGTGCCAGCAGTCGCGACAGAATTGGCGGCTACACCTTC.

This clone has just one count. J is TRBJ2-2 and V is TRBV5-1; D possibly corresponds to TRBD1 (6 bases). Germline lookup yields CDR1 SGHRS and CDR2 YFSETQ. The CDR3 covers 16 residues. Trimming stripped 3 bases from V and 4 bases from J, with 16 bases between. CDR3 in amino acids: CASSSRPQGSTGELFF. The CDR3 bases are TGCGCCAGCAGCTCTCGGCCACAGGGATCCACCGGGGAGCTGTTTTTT.

The chain is built from TRBV7-2 and TRBJ2-1, with D possibly TRBD1 on 6 matching bases. There are 12 residues in the CDR3. The V gene lost 7 bases and the J gene lost 10 bases, with 14 bases spanning the gap. Per germline, CDR1 SGHTA and CDR2 FQGNSA. CDR3 sequence: CASTDQGREQFF. Here the CDR3 DNA reads TGTGCCAGCACCGATCAGGGGCGGGAGCAGTTCTTC. Variable domain in full (rest from reference TRBV7-2 and TRBJ2-1): GAGVSQSPSNKVTEKGKDVELRCDPISGHTALYWYRQSLGQGLEFLIYFQGNSAPDKSGLPSDRFSAERTGGSVSTLTIQRTQQEDSAVYLCASTDQGREQFFGPGTRLTVL.

This clone has more than one count but fewer than ten. The chain uses TRBV6-1 and TRBJ1-4, with D tentatively TRBD1 (5 bases). Trimming removed 4 bases from V and 0 bases from J, with 6 bases in between. The CDR3 contains 14 residues. CDR1 is MNHNS and CDR2 is SASEGT in the germline V gene. Here the CDR3 reads CASSVGPTNEKLFF. Here the CDR3 DNA reads TGTGCCAGCAGTGTGGGGCCAACTAATGAAAAACTGTTTTTT.